The clone carrying this T cell receptor beta chain was found once. Enrolled through a virtual design, the participants were between roughly 18 and 95 years of age and came from about two dozen US areas. Recovered status applied to Cohort 3 donors who had two consecutive negative PCRs. It also applied to those with clearance or with symptom resolution. This record belongs to a study of blood T cell repertoires in COVID-19. Clones were sequenced by immunoSEQ multiplex PCR, and TCRdb holds only the in-frame ones, with some missing. The data show 370,000 or so clones, over 75% seen once. The germline V gene has CDR1 SNHLY and CDR2 FYNNEI. There are 15 residues in the CDR3. The V gene lost 6 bases and the J gene lost 0 bases, with 14 bases spanning the gap.

This chain connects TRBV2 to TRBJ2-5, with TRBD2 as a possible D gene (5 bases). This receptor was identified in a man in his thirties or forties who had recovered from COVID-19. The sample comprised PBMCs or T cells enriched from blood (not recorded which). In DNA, the CDR3 is TGTGCCAGCAGACCCCGAAGAGGGTACCAAGAGACCCAGTACTTC. Its protein is CASRPRRGYQETQYF.